What follows are 23 T cell receptor beta chains derived from one specimen sequenced in a study of blood T cell repertoires in COVID-19 (dated by TCRdb to the early 2020s). The method behind the library was the immunoSEQ multiplex PCR assay. TCRdb provides this immuneACCESS table in a form limited to in-frame rearrangements. Some clones are lacking; in checked studies, under half of them reflect an unresolved V gene, and why the rest are absent is not known. A total of fewer than 75,000 clones appear in this sample, approximately 90% of them only once. The ten largest account for about 4% of the sample. Sequenced material: peripheral blood. Receptors were obtained from a man aged 70 or older with acute or convalescent COVID-19.

This chain joins TRBV2 and TRBJ1-4; 8 bases match TRBD1. Looked up from germline, CDR1 is SNHLY and CDR2 is FYNNEI. V dropped 4 bases and J dropped 8; count of bases not matched to a gene: 6. The CDR3 totals 14 residues. As DNA, the CDR3 is TGTGCCAGCAGTGGACAGGGGAGTCCGGAAAAACTGTTTTTT. It is translated as CASSGQGSPEKLFF.

This chain links TRBV19 with TRBJ1-6, with 8 bases identical to TRBD1. Germline trimming cut 10 bases from V and 7 bases from J; bases unmatched to any gene: 9. The germline gives CDR1 LNHDA, CDR2 SQIVND (reference sequence). The CDR3 runs to 14 residues. This chain's CDR3 is CATWTGWRNSPLHF. CDR3 sequence (DNA): TGTGCCACTTGGACAGGGTGGAGGAATTCACCCCTCCACTTT.

The sample holds a few counts of this clone. The chain is built from TRBV6-1 and TRBJ2-7; no clear D gene. CDR3 length: 12 amino acids. CDR1 is MNHNS and CDR2 is SASEGT in the germline V gene. V lost 2 bases and J lost 6, with 8 bases in between. The CDR3 sequence: CASSELGIEQYF. CDR3 in DNA: TGTGCCAGCAGTGAACTAGGTATCGAGCAGTACTTC.

The V and J genes are TRBV5-1 and TRBJ2-3; TRBD2 agrees at 11 bases. This CDR3 is 17 amino acids long. J was trimmed by 1 base and V by 2 bases; bases with no gene match: 6. CDR1 and CDR2 from the germline V gene are SGHRS and YFSETQ. The CDR3 sequence is CASSFGLAGSGTDTQYF. For the CDR3, the DNA is TGCGCCAGCAGCTTTGGACTAGCGGGTTCAGGCACAGATACGCAGTATTTT.

The chain combines TRBV18 with TRBJ2-7; weak D call: TRBD2 (6 bases). V shed 2 bases and J shed 5 bases, with 13 bases lying between them. The CDR3 spans 14 residues. The V gene's germline CDR1 is KGHSH and CDR2 LQKENI. Here the CDR3 DNA reads TGTGCCAGCTCACCAGAGCGGGTCGGGAACGAGCAGTACTTC. Its protein is CASSPERVGNEQYF.

V usage is TRBV6-2 or TRBV6-3 and J usage is TRBJ2-5, with 7 bases that match TRBD1. Germline assignment: CDR1 MNHEY and CDR2 SVGEGT. V was pared by 2 bases and J by 7 bases, with 4 bases of the junction left unmatched. The CDR3 consists of 13 residues. CDR3 loop: CASSYVGQRTQYF. CDR3 nucleotides: TGTGCCAGCAGTTACGTGGGACAGCGGACCCAGTACTTC.

This sequence joins TRBV6-5 and TRBJ1-3; no definite D call. The CDR3 is made up of 15 amino acids. Deletions cut 4 bases from V and 1 base from J, with 11 bases between. In germline, CDR1 is MNHEY, CDR2 SVGAGI. The CDR3 sequence: CASSFRPESGNTIYF. Here the CDR3 DNA reads TGTGCCAGCAGTTTCAGGCCCGAGTCTGGAAACACCATATATTTT.

The chain uses TRBV5-4 and TRBJ2-2; TRBD1 aligns across 7 bases. With V trimmed by 4 bases and J by 4 bases, 4 bases remained unmatched. The CDR3 consists of 14 residues. Germline CDR1 reads SGHNT; CDR2 reads YYREEE (reference sequence). The CDR3 nucleotides read TGTGCCAGCAGCCGACAGGGTAGCACCGGGGAGCTGTTTTTT. Translating gives CASSRQGSTGELFF.

This chain uses TRBV30 with TRBJ1-2; D remains unclear. Germline V CDR1 and CDR2: GTSNPN, SVGIG (reference sequence). V was pared by 4 bases and J by 7 bases, with 10 bases between. CDR3 length: 11 amino acids. The CDR3 nucleotides are TGTGCCTGGAAGGCAGGTCTTGGCTACACCTTC. Its protein product is CAWKAGLGYTF.

The chain uses TRBV24-1 and TRBJ1-5, with 7 bases identical to TRBD1. Germline assignment: CDR1 KGHDR and CDR2 SFDVKD. The V gene end was trimmed by 3 bases and the J gene end by 2 bases; junction bases not matched to a gene: 3. The CDR3 length is 15 residues. In nucleotides, the CDR3 is TGTGCCACCAGTGATCACGGGACAGGCAATCAGCCCCAGCATTTT. It is translated as CATSDHGTGNQPQHF.

The CDR3 here is CASSFTGGLGNTEAFF. The CDR3 DNA reads as TGTGCCAGCAGTTTTACCGGGGGTTTGGGGAACACTGAAGCTTTCTTT. V gene TRBV28 combines with J gene TRBJ1-1, with D perhaps matching TRBD1 (5 bases). The germline gives CDR1 MDHEN, CDR2 SYDVKM. The CDR3 totals 16 residues. V lost 3 bases and J 1 base, leaving 15 bases between the germline ends.

V usage is TRBV7-2 and J usage is TRBJ2-1; tentatively, D is TRBD2 (5 bases). The length of the CDR3 is 15 residues. V gave up 5 bases and J gave up 5 bases, with 16 bases separating them. Germline V gives CDR1 SGHTA, CDR2 FQGNSA. The CDR3 sequence is CASSDSSTLNNEQFF. CDR3 sequence (DNA): TGTGCCAGCAGCGACTCTAGCACACTAAACAATGAGCAGTTCTTC.

The chain employs TRBV24-1 and TRBJ1-1, with 8 bases matching TRBD1. CDR3 size: 17 residues. The V segment lost 3 bases and the J segment 0 bases; nucleotides outside the gene matches: 8. Germline V gene sequence: CDR1 KGHDR, CDR2 SFDVKD. In nucleotides, the CDR3 is TGTGCCACCAGTGATAGTCGGCAGGGGGCCATGAACACTGAAGCTTTCTTT. This encodes CATSDSRQGAMNTEAFF.

This clone was picked up a small number of times. The rearrangement links TRBV10-3 to TRBJ2-6; 7 nucleotides line up with TRBD2. The V gene end was trimmed by 4 bases and the J gene end by 0 bases; junction bases not matched to a gene: 3. The germline CDR1 and CDR2 sequences are ENHRY and SYGVKD. CDR3 size: 16 residues. The CDR3 sequence is CAISAGGYSGANVLTF. In DNA, the CDR3 is TGTGCCATCAGTGCCGGGGGGTACTCTGGGGCCAACGTCCTGACTTTC.

The chain employs TRBV11-2 and TRBJ2-6; TRBD1 aligns across 9 bases. V was clipped by 7 bases and J by 0 bases; unmatched bases: 10. The CDR3 contains 18 residues. Germline V gives CDR1 SGHAT, CDR2 FQNNGV. The CDR3 coding sequence is TGTGCCAGCAACTTTTTGACAGGGGGATCCTCTGGGGCCAACGTCCTGACTTTC. This codes for CASNFLTGGSSGANVLTF. Full variable domain (remainder filled in from reference TRBV11-2 and TRBJ2-6): EAGVAQSPRYKIIEKRQSVAFWCNPISGHATLYWYQQILGQGPKLLIQFQNNGVVDDSQLPKDRFSAERLKGVDSTLKIQPAKLEDSAVYLCASNFLTGGSSGANVLTFGAGSRLTVL.

This clone was picked up one time. The chain combines TRBV24-1 with TRBJ1-1; D not resolved. V was clipped by 1 base and J by 5 bases, with 10 bases between them. The CDR3 loop spans 14 amino acids. Germline V gives CDR1 KGHDR, CDR2 SFDVKD. CDR3 sequence reads: CATSDLESGTEAFF. The CDR3, as DNA: TGTGCCACCAGTGATTTAGAGTCGGGGACTGAAGCTTTCTTT.

The chain combines TRBV6-2 or TRBV6-3 with TRBJ2-3; D perhaps matches TRBD2 (6 bases). This CDR3 spans 14 amino acids. CDR1 and CDR2 from the germline V gene are MNHEY and SVGEGT. V lost 2 bases and J lost 5, with 11 bases in between. CDR3 residues: CASSYIGDLDTQYF. CDR3 bases: TGTGCCAGCAGTTACATCGGGGACTTAGATACGCAGTATTTT.

The chain is built from TRBV6-5 and TRBJ2-7, with D possibly matching TRBD1 (6 bases). This CDR3 is 15 amino acids long. Trimming left V 6 bases short and J 6 bases short, with 21 bases between. Germline V CDR1 and CDR2: MNHEY, SVGAGI. In DNA, the CDR3 is TGTGCCAGCAGCTTCACCCCTTCAGGGGCGCCCGAGCAGTACTTC. Encoded protein: CASSFTPSGAPEQYF.

The chain links TRBV12-3 or TRBV12-4 to TRBJ1-2; D is undetermined. Between the trimmed V and J ends, which lost 7 bases and 7 bases, there was a span of 16 bases. The CDR3 is 13 amino acids. The CDR3 DNA sequence: TGTGCCAGCACCCCCTCCCGGGTCTCTGGCTACACCTTC. It specifies CASTPSRVSGYTF.

The V and J genes are TRBV5-1 and TRBJ2-7; unclear D gene. Between the trimmed V and J ends, which lost 5 bases and 0 bases, there was a span of 15 bases. This CDR3 is 15 amino acids long. Germline V gives CDR1 SGHRS, CDR2 YFSETQ. CDR3: CASRPDLLSSYEQYF. DNA for the CDR3: TGCGCCAGCAGACCCGACTTGCTTAGCTCCTACGAGCAGTACTTC. Filled out from reference TRBV5-1 and TRBJ2-7, the complete variable domain reads KAGVTQTPRYLIKTRGQQVTLSCSPISGHRSVSWYQQTPGQGLQFLFEYFSETQRNKGNFPGRFSGRQFSNSRSEMNVSTLELGDSALYLCASRPDLLSSYEQYFGPGTRLTVT.

The chain recombines TRBV12-3 or TRBV12-4 with TRBJ1-2; D gene unclear. The CDR3 extends over 13 amino acids. Trimming shortened V by 2 bases and J by 6 bases, and 10 bases separated the two germline ends. The CDR3 DNA is TGTGCCAGCAGTTTAAGGCCGGCGGATGGCTACACCTTC. Its translation is CASSLRPADGYTF.

V usage is TRBV24-1 and J usage is TRBJ2-3; weak D call: TRBD2 (5 bases). The CDR3 runs 14 residues. The germline CDR1 and CDR2 sequences are KGHDR and SFDVKD. V was shortened by 4 bases and J by 5 bases, with 12 bases between the two germline ends. This CDR3 is CATSEEGRGDTQYF. The CDR3 DNA is TGTGCCACCAGTGAAGAGGGTAGAGGAGATACGCAGTATTTT.

V gene TRBV7-2 combines with J gene TRBJ2-4; 8 bases are shared with TRBD2. CDR3 length: 17 residues. The V segment lost 2 bases and the J segment 0 bases; nucleotides outside the gene matches: 6. CDR1 is SGHTA and CDR2 is FQGNSA in the germline V gene. DNA of the CDR3: TGTGCCAGCAGCTTATCTGAGGGACTAGGAGCCAAAAACATTCAGTACTTC. Protein: CASSLSEGLGAKNIQYF.